Below, 29 T cell receptor beta chains from the same sample are listed, as sequenced in a study of T-cell memory formation after mild COVID-19. TCRdb re-called the 5' RACE reads with MiXCR, one entry per CDR3 protein. Of under 250,000 distinct CDR3 sequences in the sample, 27% were seen once. The sequencing input was PBMCs or a T cell subset sorted from them (not recorded which). All receptors come from an adult woman who had mild COVID-19 (a few samples of this study predate the infection). Cell type and time point are not known.

Comments on this clonotype: One junction end does not reproduce the germline sequence, and a read error may be involved. The chain employs TRBV24-1 and TRBJ1-5, with D maybe TRBD1 (5 bases). The CDR3 is 12 amino acids. Looked up from germline, CDR1 is KGHDR and CDR2 is SFDVKD. This chain's CDR3 is CATSEFTGAQHF. The CDR3 bases are TGTGCCACCAGTGAGTTTACCGGGGCCCAGCATTTC.

There are a few counts of this clonotype. The chain combines TRBV7-9 with TRBJ2-1; D possibly corresponds to TRBD1 (5 bases). Germline V lookup: CDR1 SEHNR, CDR2 FQNEAQ (reference sequence). Between the trimmed V and J ends, which lost 1 base and 6 bases, there was a span of 10 bases. This CDR3 is built from 14 residues. The CDR3 loop reads CASSLGRAGNEQFF. In DNA form, the CDR3 reads TGTGCCAGCAGCTTAGGCAGGGCTGGCAATGAGCAGTTCTTC.

This clonotype showed up just a few times. The V call is TRBV29-1, the J call TRBJ2-7; D possibly corresponds to TRBD1 (7 bases). Trimming stripped 4 bases from V and 3 bases from J, with 10 bases between. Germline V CDR1 and CDR2: SQVTM, ANQGSEA. The CDR3 sequence is 12 residues long. CDR3: CSVGQGGYEQYF. In nucleotides, the CDR3 is TGCAGCGTTGGTCAGGGGGGCTACGAGCAGTACTTC.

The chain links TRBV20-1 to TRBJ2-6; 7 nucleotides align to TRBD1. CDR3 length: 13 amino acids. Germline values: CDR1 DFQATT, CDR2 SNEGSKA (reference sequence). V shed 3 bases, J shed 10 bases, and the junction held 6 bases outside the gene matches. Here the CDR3 reads CSARETGFNVLTF. The CDR3 DNA sequence: TGCAGTGCTAGGGAGACAGGGTTTAACGTCCTGACTTTC.

The V call is TRBV11-2, the J call TRBJ1-5; unclear D gene. Per germline, CDR1 SGHAT and CDR2 FQNNGV. The CDR3 extends over 13 amino acids. V was shortened by 5 bases and J by 5 bases, with 10 bases between the two germline ends. The CDR3 here is CASSPVPHQPQHF. In DNA form, the CDR3 reads TGTGCCAGCAGCCCCGTACCCCATCAGCCCCAGCATTTT.

This rearrangement joins TRBV5-6 to TRBJ2-3; TRBD2 agrees at 11 bases. V lost 4 bases and J lost 2; bases outside the gene matches: 6. Germline-derived CDR1 and CDR2 are SGHDT and YYEEEE. This CDR3 has 16 residues. The DNA of the CDR3 is TGTGCCAGCAGCCCGACTAGCGGGGCGACCACAGATACGCAGTATTTT. It is translated as CASSPTSGATTDTQYF.

The chain carries TRBV29-1 and TRBJ2-1; D gene ambiguous. Germline values: CDR1 SQVTM, CDR2 ANQGSEA. V lost 4 bases and J lost 0, with 13 bases in between. The CDR3 has 15 amino acids. CDR3 sequence reads: CSVASSRVSYNEQFF. CDR3 DNA sequence: TGCAGCGTTGCTAGTAGCAGAGTCTCCTACAATGAGCAGTTCTTC.

In its sample, this clonotype was seen a few times. J is TRBJ2-3 and V is TRBV7-6; no clear D. V lost 3 bases to trimming and J lost 4 bases, with 11 bases between them. The V gene's germline CDR1 is SGHVS and CDR2 FNYEAQ. The CDR3 spans 14 residues. The CDR3 loop is CASSLYEKADTQYF. CDR3 nucleotides: TGTGCCAGCAGCTTGTACGAGAAGGCAGATACGCAGTATTTT.

This clonotype was picked up a small number of times. The chain couples TRBV12-3 or TRBV12-4 to TRBJ2-2, with D possibly matching TRBD1 (5 bases). CDR3 length: 13 amino acids. V gave up 4 bases and J gave up 5 bases, with 8 bases separating them. This CDR3 is CASSYDSTGELFF. The CDR3 coding sequence is TGTGCCAGCAGTTATGACAGTACCGGGGAGCTGTTTTTT.

DNA for the CDR3: TGTGCCAGCAGGATTGACAGCTACGAGCAGTACTTC. Its translation is CASRIDSYEQYF. This chain joins TRBV12-3 or TRBV12-4 and TRBJ2-7; a weak D match, TRBD1 (5 bases). This CDR3 is 12 amino acids long. V lost 6 bases and J 3 bases, leaving 9 bases between the germline ends.

This chain links TRBV27 with TRBJ1-1; D may be TRBD1 (5 bases). Per the germline V gene, CDR1 is MNHEY and CDR2 is SMNVEV (reference sequence). The V end lost 2 bases, the J end lost 5 bases, and 9 bases lay between the germline ends. CDR3 length: 13 residues. The CDR3 loop is CASSLGRVTEAFF. The CDR3 coding sequence is TGTGCCAGCAGTTTAGGCAGGGTTACTGAAGCTTTCTTT.

This clonotype was counted a single time. The gene calls are TRBV3-1 and TRBJ2-1, with 7 nucleotides matching TRBD1. The CDR3 contains 14 residues. Germline CDR1 and CDR2: LGHDT and YNNKEL (reference sequence). Unmatched junction bases numbered 7, after V lost 4 bases and J lost 7 bases. The CDR3 here is CASSPTGSGNEQFF. The CDR3 region has the DNA TGTGCCAGCAGCCCGACAGGGTCCGGGAATGAGCAGTTCTTC.

This clonotype was detected only a few times. The chain uses TRBV9 and TRBJ2-7, with TRBD1 matching 7 bases. V shed 2 bases and J 3 bases; nucleotides not matched to a gene: 8. Germline V gene sequence: CDR1 SGDLS, CDR2 YYNGEE. This CDR3 spans 15 amino acids. The CDR3 is CASSVSPGTVYEQYF. CDR3 in DNA: TGTGCCAGCAGCGTTTCACCCGGGACAGTCTACGAGCAGTACTTC.

The chain uses TRBV30 and TRBJ2-1; D might be TRBD2 (5 bases). Germline CDR1 and CDR2: GTSNPN and SVGIG (reference sequence). The V end was cut by 5 bases, the J end by 0 bases, with 11 bases between. This CDR3 comprises 14 residues. CDR3 DNA: TGTGCCTGGGAGCGGAAATCCTCCTACAATGAGCAGTTCTTC. It yields the protein CAWERKSSYNEQFF.

The chain carries TRBV5-1 and TRBJ2-7; possible D gene TRBD2, 6 bases. Trimming took off 0 bases at V and 3 bases at J, with 16 bases between the two ends. CDR3 size: 16 residues. Germline lookup yields CDR1 SGHRS and CDR2 YFSETQ. CDR3 nucleotide sequence: TGCGCCAGCAGCTTGGCCGTGGGATTGGGGGGCTACGAGCAGTACTTC. It translates to CASSLAVGLGGYEQYF.

This clonotype was detected a few times. V usage is TRBV10-2 and J usage is TRBJ1-1, with 9 bases that match TRBD1. Germline V gene lookup returns CDR1 WSHSY and CDR2 SAAADI. The CDR3 is made up of 16 amino acids. The junction had 8 bases not matched to a gene; V was cut back by 1 base and J by 5 bases. CDR3 bases: TGCGCCAGCAGTGAGTTGCCGGGACAGGGAGATACTGAAGCTTTCTTT. This encodes CASSELPGQGDTEAFF.

The V call is TRBV11-3, the J call TRBJ1-1; D gene uncertain. The V end was cut by 0 bases, the J end by 1 base, with 9 bases between. CDR1 is SGHNT and CDR2 is YENEEA in the germline V gene. This CDR3 is 15 amino acids long. Here the CDR3 reads CASSLEREGNTEAFF. CDR3 nucleotides: TGTGCCAGCAGCTTAGAGCGGGAAGGGAACACTGAAGCTTTCTTT.

This clonotype occurred a few times. The chain employs TRBV6-5 and TRBJ2-7; tentatively, D is TRBD1 (5 bases). In germline, CDR1 is MNHEY, CDR2 SVGAGI. V was clipped by 2 bases and J by 0 bases, with 14 bases between them. This CDR3 has 16 amino acids. CDR3 in amino acids: CASSYGASGGSYEQYF. The CDR3 region has the DNA TGTGCCAGCAGTTACGGGGCCTCGGGCGGCTCCTACGAGCAGTACTTC.

This clonotype was seen ten or more times. The chain is built from TRBV18 and TRBJ1-2; a possible D gene is TRBD1 (5 bases). The V and J ends lost 2 bases and 4 bases respectively, with 11 bases between them. CDR3 size: 14 residues. Germline V gives CDR1 KGHSH, CDR2 LQKENI. The CDR3 nucleotides read TGTGCCAGCTCACCATCCGGGGGAAGCTATGGCTACACCTTC. This sequence encodes CASSPSGGSYGYTF.

This chain joins TRBV10-3 and TRBJ2-7; D unclear. The CDR3 is 13 amino acids. Germline CDR1 and CDR2: ENHRY and SYGVKD. V was cut by 10 bases and J by 4 bases, with 17 bases left in between. CDR3 coding DNA: TGTGCCAGTCGTTCAAGCGACATGTACGAGCAGTACTTC. Translated: CASRSSDMYEQYF.

This clonotype was observed a handful of times. The rearrangement joins TRBV6-1 to TRBJ2-3, with TRBD2 matching over 10 bases. This CDR3 spans 16 amino acids. The junction had 6 bases not matched to a gene; V was cut back by 1 base and J by 5 bases. The germline V gene encodes CDR1 MNHNS and CDR2 SASEGT. DNA of the CDR3: TGTGCCAGCAGTGAAGTAGGAGCGGGAGGGAGAGATACGCAGTATTTT. Its protein is CASSEVGAGGRDTQYF.

This chain joins TRBV14 and TRBJ2-2, with TRBD1 matching 8 bases. This CDR3 comprises 19 residues. V was pared by 1 base and J by 0 bases, with 10 bases of the junction left unmatched. CDR1 is SGHDN and CDR2 is FVKESK in the germline V gene. CDR3 amino acids: CASSQAPTGQGTNTGELFF. The DNA for the CDR3 is TGTGCCAGCAGCCAAGCCCCAACCGGACAGGGAACGAACACCGGGGAGCTGTTTTTT.

The chain employs TRBV9 and TRBJ2-7, with TRBD1 matching 9 bases. The length of the CDR3 is 16 residues. V shed 3 bases, J shed 4 bases, and the junction held 11 bases outside the gene matches. Germline assignment: CDR1 SGDLS and CDR2 YYNGEE. The CDR3: CASSASTGTGSYEQYF. CDR3 nucleotide sequence: TGTGCCAGCAGCGCCTCCACCGGGACAGGGTCGTACGAGCAGTACTTC.

V and J are TRBV2 and TRBJ2-2; 8 bases are shared with TRBD1. The CDR3 runs 14 residues. Per the germline V gene, CDR1 is SNHLY and CDR2 is FYNNEI. V dropped 6 bases and J dropped 0; count of bases not matched to a gene: 0. DNA of the CDR3: TGTGCCAGCAGGGACAGGGCGAACACCGGGGAGCTGTTTTTT. It is translated as CASRDRANTGELFF.

The chain employs TRBV20-1 and TRBJ1-2; D possibly corresponds to TRBD1 (6 bases). Germline lookup yields CDR1 DFQATT and CDR2 SNEGSKA (reference sequence). Trimming removed 8 bases from V and 0 bases from J, with 13 bases in between. The CDR3 covers 13 residues. CDR3 loop: CSCADRANYGYTF. CDR3 in DNA: TGCAGTTGCGCGGACAGAGCTAACTATGGCTACACCTTC.

The chain recombines TRBV24-1 with TRBJ2-5, with D perhaps matching TRBD1 (5 bases). V was pared by 7 bases and J by 4 bases, with 15 bases between. Germline CDR1 KGHDR, CDR2 SFDVKD. The CDR3 sequence is 14 residues long. In DNA form, the CDR3 reads TGTGCCACCAGGGGGCAGGGTAGGGGAGAGACCCAGTACTTC. Its protein is CATRGQGRGETQYF.

The chain has TRBV12-3 or TRBV12-4 and TRBJ1-4, with a possible D match to TRBD1 (5 bases). The germline V and J ends were trimmed by 6 bases and 8 bases, with 16 bases remaining between them. The CDR3 has 14 residues. DNA of the CDR3: TGTGCCAGCAGAAATACAGGTCCAGGAGAAAAACTGTTTTTT. This sequence encodes CASRNTGPGEKLFF.

The J gene is TRBJ2-5, the V gene TRBV20-1; the match to TRBD1 covers 7 bases. The CDR3 length is 14 residues. CDR1 and CDR2 (germline): DFQATT, SNEGSKA (reference sequence). The junction had 7 bases not matched to a gene; V was cut back by 5 bases and J by 1 base. The CDR3 sequence: CSAFRQGTQETQYF. The DNA for the CDR3 is TGCAGTGCTTTCAGACAGGGAACCCAAGAGACCCAGTACTTC.

As DNA, the CDR3 is TGTGCCAGCAGTTTAGTAGACAGGATGAACACTGAAGCTTTCTTT. Amino acid sequence: CASSLVDRMNTEAFF. The V gene is TRBV12-3 or TRBV12-4, the J gene TRBJ1-1, with a weak D call TRBD1 (6 bases). V dropped 1 base and J dropped 0 bases, with 9 bases sitting between them. The CDR3 sequence is 15 residues long.